This T cell receptor beta chain came from a study of graft-versus-host responses after intestinal transplantation. In the study overall: The whole recipient group had anti-thymocyte globulin induction followed by tacrolimus and steroids for two to four years. Overall study results and limits: Circulating GvH clone levels at their peak were associated with HvG declines (early post-transplant).

Concerning this clone itself: The antigen is not known.

This table comes from immunoSEQ multiplex PCR, and its TCRdb copy is limited to in-frame clones, with some not included. The repertoire holds around 100,000 clones, with 85% to 95% as singletons. Germline V gene lookup returns CDR1 PRHDT and CDR2 FYEKMQ (reference sequence). CDR3 size: 14 residues. Trimming removed 0 bases from V and 3 bases from J, with 9 bases in between. The chain uses TRBV13 and TRBJ2-7, with D perhaps matching TRBD2 (6 bases). The sample consisted of unstimulated CD8+ T cells sorted from spleen or lymph node cells, taken before transplant. The TCR originated in a human donor who was the organ donor for an intestinal transplant. The CDR3 reads CASSLGVSGYEQYF. The CDR3 DNA sequence: TGTGCCAGCAGCTTAGGGGTTAGCGGCTACGAGCAGTACTTC.